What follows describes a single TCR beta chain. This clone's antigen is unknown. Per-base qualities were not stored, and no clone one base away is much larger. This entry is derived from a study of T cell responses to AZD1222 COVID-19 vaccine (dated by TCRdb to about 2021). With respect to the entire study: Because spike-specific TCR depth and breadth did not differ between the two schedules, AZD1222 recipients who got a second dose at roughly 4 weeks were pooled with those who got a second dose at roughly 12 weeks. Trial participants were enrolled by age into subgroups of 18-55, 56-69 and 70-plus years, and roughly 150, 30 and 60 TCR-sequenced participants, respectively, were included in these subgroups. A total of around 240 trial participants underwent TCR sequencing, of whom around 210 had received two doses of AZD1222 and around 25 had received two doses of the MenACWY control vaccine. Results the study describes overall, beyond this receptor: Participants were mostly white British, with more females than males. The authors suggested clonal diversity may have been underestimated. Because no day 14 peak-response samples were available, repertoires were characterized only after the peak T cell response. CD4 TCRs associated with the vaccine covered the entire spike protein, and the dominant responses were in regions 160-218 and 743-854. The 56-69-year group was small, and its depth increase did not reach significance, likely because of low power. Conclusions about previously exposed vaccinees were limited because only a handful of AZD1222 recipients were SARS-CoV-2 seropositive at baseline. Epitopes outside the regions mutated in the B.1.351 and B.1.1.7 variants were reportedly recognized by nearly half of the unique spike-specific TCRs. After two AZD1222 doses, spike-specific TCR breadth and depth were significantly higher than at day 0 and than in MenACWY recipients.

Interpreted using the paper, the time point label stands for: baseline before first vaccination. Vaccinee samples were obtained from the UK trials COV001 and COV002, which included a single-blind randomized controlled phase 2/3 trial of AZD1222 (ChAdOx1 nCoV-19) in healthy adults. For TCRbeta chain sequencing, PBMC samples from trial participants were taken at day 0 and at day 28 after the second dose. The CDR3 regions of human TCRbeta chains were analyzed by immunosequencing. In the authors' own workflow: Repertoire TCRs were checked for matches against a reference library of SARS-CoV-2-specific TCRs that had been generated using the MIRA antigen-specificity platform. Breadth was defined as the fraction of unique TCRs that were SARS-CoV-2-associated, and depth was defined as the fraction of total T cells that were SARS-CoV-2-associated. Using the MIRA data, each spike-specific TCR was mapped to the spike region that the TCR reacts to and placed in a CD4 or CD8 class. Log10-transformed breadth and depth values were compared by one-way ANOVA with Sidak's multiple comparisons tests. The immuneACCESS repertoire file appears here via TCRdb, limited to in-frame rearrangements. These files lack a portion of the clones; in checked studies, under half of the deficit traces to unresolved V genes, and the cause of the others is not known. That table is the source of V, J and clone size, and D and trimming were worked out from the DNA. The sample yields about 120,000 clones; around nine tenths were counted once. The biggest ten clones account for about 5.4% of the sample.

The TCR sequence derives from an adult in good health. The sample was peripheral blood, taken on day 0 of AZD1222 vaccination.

The DNA reads as follows: TGCGCCAGCAGCCAAGTAAACCTGGTTTCTTACAATGAGCAGTTCTTC. This gives the protein CASSQVNLVSYNEQFF. The chain is encoded by TRBV4-1 joined to TRBJ2-1; too little of a D gene remains to name it. Cut back by 1 base and 4 bases, the V and J ends lie 14 bases apart. The CDR3 has 16 amino acids, counting the end cysteine and phenylalanine. This entry keeps only the CDR3 DNA: 48 bases, framed from base 1. CDR1 MGHRA and CDR2 YSYEKL are derived from the germline V gene.